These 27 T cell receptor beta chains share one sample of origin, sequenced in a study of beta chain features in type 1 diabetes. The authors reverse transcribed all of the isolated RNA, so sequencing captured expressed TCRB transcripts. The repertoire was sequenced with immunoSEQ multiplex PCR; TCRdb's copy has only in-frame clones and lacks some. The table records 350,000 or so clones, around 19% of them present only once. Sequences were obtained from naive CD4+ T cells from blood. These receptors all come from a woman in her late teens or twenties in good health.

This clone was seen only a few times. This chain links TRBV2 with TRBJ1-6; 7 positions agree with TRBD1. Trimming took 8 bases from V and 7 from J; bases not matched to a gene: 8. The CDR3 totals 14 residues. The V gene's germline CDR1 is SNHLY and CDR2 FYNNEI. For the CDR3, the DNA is TGTGCCAGCCTTTCGACAGGGCAAAATTCACCCCTCCACTTT. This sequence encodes CASLSTGQNSPLHF.

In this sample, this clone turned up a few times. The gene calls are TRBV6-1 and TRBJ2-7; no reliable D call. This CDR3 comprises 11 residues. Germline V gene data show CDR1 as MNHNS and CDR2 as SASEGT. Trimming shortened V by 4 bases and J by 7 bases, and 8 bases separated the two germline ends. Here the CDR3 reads CASSVSLEQYF. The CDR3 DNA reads TGTGCCAGCAGTGTAAGCCTGGAGCAGTACTTC.

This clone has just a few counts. CDR3 loop: CAFSRDNLKQYF. The CDR3 bases are TGTGCCTTCTCCCGGGACAACTTGAAGCAGTACTTC. V and J are TRBV30 and TRBJ2-7; possible D gene TRBD1, 6 bases. The CDR3 sequence is 12 residues long. The germline V and J ends were trimmed by 7 bases and 8 bases, with 18 bases remaining between them. Germline CDR1 and CDR2: GTSNPN and SVGIG (reference sequence). Looking up the rest from reference TRBV30 and TRBJ2-7 gives the full variable domain: SQTIHQWPATLVQPVGSPLSLECTVEGTSNPNLYWYRQAAGRGLQLLFYSVGIGQISSEVPQNLSASRPQDRQFILSSKKLLLSDSGFYLCAFSRDNLKQYFGPGTRLTVT.

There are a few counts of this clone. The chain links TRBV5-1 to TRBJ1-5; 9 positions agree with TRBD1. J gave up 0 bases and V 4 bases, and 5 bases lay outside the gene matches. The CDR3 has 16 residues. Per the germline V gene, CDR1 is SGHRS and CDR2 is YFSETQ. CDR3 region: CASSDNRGPSNQPQHF. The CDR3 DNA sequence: TGCGCCAGCAGCGACAACAGGGGGCCTAGCAATCAGCCCCAGCATTTT. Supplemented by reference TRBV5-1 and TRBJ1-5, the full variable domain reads KAGVTQTPRYLIKTRGQQVTLSCSPISGHRSVSWYQQTPGQGLQFLFEYFSETQRNKGNFPGRFSGRQFSNSRSEMNVSTLELGDSALYLCASSDNRGPSNQPQHFGDGTRLSIL.

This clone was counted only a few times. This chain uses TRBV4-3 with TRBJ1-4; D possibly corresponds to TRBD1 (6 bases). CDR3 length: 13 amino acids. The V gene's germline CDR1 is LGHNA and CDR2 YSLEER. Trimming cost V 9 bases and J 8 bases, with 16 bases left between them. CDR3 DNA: TGCGCCAGTTCTCGACAGGAGTCCGAAAAACTGTTTTTT. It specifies CASSRQESEKLFF.

The CDR3 DNA is TGCGCCAGCAAGGGGCAGGGCAGGTGGAGCAATCAGCCCCAGCATTTT. Amino acids: CASKGQGRWSNQPQHF. The chain recombines TRBV5-1 with TRBJ1-5; D might be TRBD1 (5 bases). CDR1 and CDR2 (germline): SGHRS, YFSETQ. Trimming left V 6 bases short and J 1 base short, with 17 bases between. This CDR3 has 16 amino acids.

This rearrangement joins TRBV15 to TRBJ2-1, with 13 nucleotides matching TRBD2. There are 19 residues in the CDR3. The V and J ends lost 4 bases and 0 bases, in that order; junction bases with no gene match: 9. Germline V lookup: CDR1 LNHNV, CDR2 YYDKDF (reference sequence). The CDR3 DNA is TGTGCCACCAGCACCGATGGGACTAGCGGGACCAGCTCCTACAATGAGCAGTTCTTC. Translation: CATSTDGTSGTSSYNEQFF.

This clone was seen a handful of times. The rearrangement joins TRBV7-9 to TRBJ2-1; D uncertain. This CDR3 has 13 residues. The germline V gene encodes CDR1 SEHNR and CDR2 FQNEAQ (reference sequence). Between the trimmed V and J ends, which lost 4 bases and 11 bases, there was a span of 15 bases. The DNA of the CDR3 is TGTGCCAGCAGCTCTCAGGCCCTCACCCAGCAGTTCTTC. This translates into CASSSQALTQQFF.

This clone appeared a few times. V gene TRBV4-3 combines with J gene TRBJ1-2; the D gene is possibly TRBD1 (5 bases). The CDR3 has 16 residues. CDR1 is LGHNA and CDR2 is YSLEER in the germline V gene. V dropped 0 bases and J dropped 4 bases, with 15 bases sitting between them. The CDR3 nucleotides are TGCGCCAGCAGCCAAGAAGGAGGGACCGTCGTCTATGGCTACACCTTC. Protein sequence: CASSQEGGTVVYGYTF.

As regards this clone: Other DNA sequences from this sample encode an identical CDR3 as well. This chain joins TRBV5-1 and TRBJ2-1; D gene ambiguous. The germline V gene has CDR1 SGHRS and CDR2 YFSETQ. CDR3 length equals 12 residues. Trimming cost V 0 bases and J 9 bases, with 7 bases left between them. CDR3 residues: CASSLVAREQFF. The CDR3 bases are TGCGCCAGCAGCTTGGTAGCCCGTGAGCAGTTCTTC. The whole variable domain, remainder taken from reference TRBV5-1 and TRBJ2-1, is KAGVTQTPRYLIKTRGQQVTLSCSPISGHRSVSWYQQTPGQGLQFLFEYFSETQRNKGNFPGRFSGRQFSNSRSEMNVSTLELGDSALYLCASSLVAREQFFGPGTRLTVL.

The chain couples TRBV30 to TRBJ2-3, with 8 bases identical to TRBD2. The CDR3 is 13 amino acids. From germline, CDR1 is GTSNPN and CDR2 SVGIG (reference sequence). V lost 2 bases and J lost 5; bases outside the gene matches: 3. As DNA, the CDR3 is TGTGCCTGGAGTCCGGGAGGGGGAGATACGCAGTATTTT. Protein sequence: CAWSPGGGDTQYF.

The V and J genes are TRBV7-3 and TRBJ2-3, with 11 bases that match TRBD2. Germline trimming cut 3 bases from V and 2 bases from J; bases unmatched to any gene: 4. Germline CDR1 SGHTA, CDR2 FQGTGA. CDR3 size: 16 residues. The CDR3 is CASSFNSGGATDTQYF. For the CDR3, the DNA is TGTGCCAGCAGCTTCAATAGCGGGGGGGCCACAGATACGCAGTATTTT.

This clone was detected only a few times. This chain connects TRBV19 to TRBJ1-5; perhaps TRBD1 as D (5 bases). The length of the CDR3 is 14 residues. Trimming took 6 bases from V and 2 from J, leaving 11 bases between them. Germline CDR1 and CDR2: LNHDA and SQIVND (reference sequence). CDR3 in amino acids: CASRMGEGNQPQHF. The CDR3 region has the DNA TGTGCCAGTAGAATGGGGGAGGGCAATCAGCCCCAGCATTTT.

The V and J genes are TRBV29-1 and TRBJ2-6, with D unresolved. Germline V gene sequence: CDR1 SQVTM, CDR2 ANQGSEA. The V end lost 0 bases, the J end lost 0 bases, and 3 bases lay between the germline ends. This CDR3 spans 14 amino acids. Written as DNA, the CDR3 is TGCAGCGTTGAAGACAGCTCTGGGGCCAACGTCCTGACTTTC. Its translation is CSVEDSSGANVLTF.

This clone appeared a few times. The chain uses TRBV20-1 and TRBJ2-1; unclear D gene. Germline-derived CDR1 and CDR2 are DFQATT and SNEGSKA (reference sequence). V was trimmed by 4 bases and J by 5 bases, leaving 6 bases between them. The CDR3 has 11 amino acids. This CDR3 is CSAKENNEQFF. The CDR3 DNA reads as TGCAGTGCTAAGGAGAACAATGAGCAGTTCTTC.

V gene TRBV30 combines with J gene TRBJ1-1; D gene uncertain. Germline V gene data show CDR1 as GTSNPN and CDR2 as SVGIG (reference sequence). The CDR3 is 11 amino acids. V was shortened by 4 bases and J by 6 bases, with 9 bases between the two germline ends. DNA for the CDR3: TGTGCCTGGACCCGCCGGGCTGAAGCTTTCTTT. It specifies CAWTRRAEAFF.

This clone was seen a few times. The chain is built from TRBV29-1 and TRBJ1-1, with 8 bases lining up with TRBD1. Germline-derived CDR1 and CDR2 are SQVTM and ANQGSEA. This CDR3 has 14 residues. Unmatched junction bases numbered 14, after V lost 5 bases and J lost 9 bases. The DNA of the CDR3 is TGCAGCGTTCAAAGGGGGACAGGACGGAATCAAGCTTTCTTT. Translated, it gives CSVQRGTGRNQAFF.

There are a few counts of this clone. The CDR3 nucleotides read TGTGCCAGCAGCCGAGAATACGAGCAGTACTTC. Encoded protein: CASSREYEQYF. The chain employs TRBV7-8 and TRBJ2-7; D gene ambiguous. Germline loops: CDR1 SGHVS, CDR2 FQNEAQ. The CDR3 totals 11 residues. Trimming pared 5 bases from V and 4 bases from J, leaving 6 bases between.

CDR3 sequence: CASSLAPGQKSTEQFF. The CDR3 bases are TGCGCCAGCAGCTTGGCCCCAGGACAGAAGAGTACTGAGCAGTTCTTC. The V gene is TRBV5-1, the J gene TRBJ2-1; a possible D gene is TRBD1 (6 bases). The V gene's germline CDR1 is SGHRS and CDR2 YFSETQ. Between the trimmed V and J ends, which lost 0 bases and 9 bases, there was a span of 19 bases. The CDR3 sequence is 16 residues long.

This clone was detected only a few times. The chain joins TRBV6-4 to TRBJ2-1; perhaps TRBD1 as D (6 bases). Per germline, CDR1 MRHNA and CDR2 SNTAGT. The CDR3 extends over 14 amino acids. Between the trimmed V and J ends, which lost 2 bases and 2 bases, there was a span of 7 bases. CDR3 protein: CASSDGTPYNEQFF. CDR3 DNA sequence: TGTGCCAGCAGTGACGGGACACCCTACAATGAGCAGTTCTTC.

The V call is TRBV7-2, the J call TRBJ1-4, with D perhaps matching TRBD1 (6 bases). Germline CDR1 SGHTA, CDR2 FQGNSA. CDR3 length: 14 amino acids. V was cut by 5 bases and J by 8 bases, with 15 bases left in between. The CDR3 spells CASSIGGLGEKLFF. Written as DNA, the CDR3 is TGTGCCAGCAGCATCGGGGGGCTCGGCGAAAAACTGTTTTTT.

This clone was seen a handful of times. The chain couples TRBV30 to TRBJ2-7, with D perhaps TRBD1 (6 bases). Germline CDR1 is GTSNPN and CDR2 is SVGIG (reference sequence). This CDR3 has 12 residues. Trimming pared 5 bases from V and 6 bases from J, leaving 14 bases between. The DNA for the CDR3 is TGTGCCTGGCACAGGGAATTGGGCGAGCAGTACTTC. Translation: CAWHRELGEQYF.

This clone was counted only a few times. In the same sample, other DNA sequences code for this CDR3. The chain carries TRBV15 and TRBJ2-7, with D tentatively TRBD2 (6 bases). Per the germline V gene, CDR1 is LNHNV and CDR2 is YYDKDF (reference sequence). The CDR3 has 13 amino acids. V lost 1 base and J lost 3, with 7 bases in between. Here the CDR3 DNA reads TGTGCCACCAGCAGAGGGAGGGTCTACGAGCAGTACTTC. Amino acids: CATSRGRVYEQYF.

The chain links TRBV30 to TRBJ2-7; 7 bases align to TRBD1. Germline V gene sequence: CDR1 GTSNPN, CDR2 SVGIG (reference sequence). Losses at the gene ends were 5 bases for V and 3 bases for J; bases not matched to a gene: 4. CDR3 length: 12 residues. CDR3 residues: CAWSRQGYEQYF. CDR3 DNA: TGTGCCTGGTCAAGACAGGGCTACGAGCAGTACTTC.

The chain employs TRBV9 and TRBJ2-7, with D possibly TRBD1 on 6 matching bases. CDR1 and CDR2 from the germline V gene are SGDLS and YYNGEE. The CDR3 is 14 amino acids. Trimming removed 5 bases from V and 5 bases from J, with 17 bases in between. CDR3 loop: CASSASGHPDEQYF. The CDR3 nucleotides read TGTGCCAGCAGTGCTTCGGGACACCCCGACGAGCAGTACTTC.

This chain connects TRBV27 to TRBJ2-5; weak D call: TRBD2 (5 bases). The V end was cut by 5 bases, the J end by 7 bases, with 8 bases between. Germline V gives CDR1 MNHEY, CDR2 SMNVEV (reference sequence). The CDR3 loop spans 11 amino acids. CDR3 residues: CASSPTRTQYF. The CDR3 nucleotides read TGTGCCAGCAGTCCCACTAGGACCCAGTACTTC.

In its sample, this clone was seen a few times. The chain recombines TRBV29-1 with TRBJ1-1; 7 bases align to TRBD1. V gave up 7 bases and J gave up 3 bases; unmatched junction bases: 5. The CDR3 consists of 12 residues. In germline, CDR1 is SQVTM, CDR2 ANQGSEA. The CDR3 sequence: CSGQGGYTEAFF. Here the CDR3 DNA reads TGCAGCGGACAGGGTGGTTACACTGAAGCTTTCTTT.